This is a list of T cell receptor beta chains from one sample in a study of T cell responses to AZD1222 COVID-19 vaccine. The repertoire was sequenced with immunoSEQ multiplex PCR; TCRdb's copy has only in-frame clones and lacks some. Seen here are about 78,000 clones, 90% observed once, and the top ten hold about 3.5%. Sequencing used peripheral blood, obtained 28 days after the second AZD1222 dose. These receptors all come from an adult who received the AZD1222 COVID-19 vaccine. The CDR3 runs from the conserved cysteine through the conserved F or W. A D gene is named only where the DNA matches it firmly. Clone size is not always given. Where it is, it says once, few, many or a class for expanded clones.

j_call: TRBJ1-5
v_call: TRBV10-3
clone_size: .
d_call: .
cdr3_aa: CAISELALNQPQHF
cdr3_nt: TGTGCCATCAGTGAGTTGGCCTTAAATCAGCCCCAGCATTTT

j_call: TRBJ2-3
v_call: TRBV5-1
clone_size: .
d_call: TRBD1
cdr3_aa: CASSFRTGNTDTQYF
cdr3_nt: TGCGCCAGCAGCTTCAGGACAGGTAACACAGATACGCAGTATTTT

j_call: TRBJ2-5
v_call: TRBV30
clone_size: .
d_call: .
cdr3_aa: CAWSTGTQETQYF
cdr3_nt: TGTGCCTGGAGTACCGGGACACAAGAGACCCAGTACTTC

j_call: TRBJ2-3
v_call: TRBV11-3
clone_size: .
d_call: TRBD1
cdr3_aa: CASRLDRGPGADTQYF
cdr3_nt: TGTGCCAGCAGACTGGACAGGGGGCCCGGCGCAGATACGCAGTATTTT

j_call: TRBJ2-5
v_call: TRBV7-3
clone_size: .
d_call: .
cdr3_aa: CASSTGLWETQYF
cdr3_nt: TGTGCCAGCAGCACGGGGCTGTGGGAGACCCAGTACTTC

j_call: TRBJ2-5
v_call: TRBV4-1
clone_size: .
d_call: .
cdr3_aa: CASSQEAKGAGAQETQYF
cdr3_nt: TGCGCCAGCAGCCAAGAGGCAAAAGGGGCGGGGGCACAAGAGACCCAGTACTTC

j_call: TRBJ2-4
v_call: TRBV11-3
clone_size: once
d_call: .
cdr3_aa: CASSLGDLYPGNIQYF
cdr3_nt: TGTGCCAGCAGCTTAGGAGACCTCTACCCCGGGAACATTCAGTACTTC

j_call: TRBJ2-1
v_call: TRBV23-1
clone_size: .
d_call: .
cdr3_aa: CASSQSGGVDEQFF
cdr3_nt: TGCGCCAGCAGTCAATCCGGAGGGGTTGATGAGCAGTTCTTC

j_call: TRBJ2-1
v_call: TRBV25-1
clone_size: .
d_call: .
cdr3_aa: CASSGYNEQFF
cdr3_nt: TGTGCCAGCAGTGGGTACAATGAGCAGTTCTTC

j_call: TRBJ1-5
v_call: TRBV7-9
clone_size: .
d_call: .
cdr3_aa: CASSLGGVGQPQHF
cdr3_nt: TGTGCCAGCAGCTTAGGGGGGGTCGGGCAGCCCCAGCATTTT

j_call: TRBJ2-7
v_call: TRBV6-2/TRBV6-3
clone_size: .
d_call: TRBD2
cdr3_aa: CASSYLASGPSYEQYF
cdr3_nt: TGTGCCAGCAGTTACTTGGCTAGCGGGCCTTCCTACGAGCAGTACTTC

j_call: TRBJ2-5
v_call: TRBV29-1
clone_size: .
d_call: .
cdr3_aa: CSVTDSLGETQYF
cdr3_nt: TGCAGCGTTACGGACAGCCTGGGGGAGACCCAGTACTTC

j_call: TRBJ1-1
v_call: TRBV10-2
clone_size: .
d_call: TRBD1
cdr3_aa: CASSERDRGVNTEAFF
cdr3_nt: TGCGCCAGCAGTGAGAGGGACAGGGGTGTGAACACTGAAGCTTTCTTT

j_call: TRBJ1-2
v_call: TRBV6-5
clone_size: .
d_call: TRBD1
cdr3_aa: CASIPRQGTGYTF
cdr3_nt: TGTGCCAGCATTCCGAGACAGGGGACCGGCTACACCTTC

j_call: TRBJ1-5
v_call: TRBV6-5
clone_size: once
d_call: TRBD1
cdr3_aa: CASSSQGARNQPQHF
cdr3_nt: TGTGCCAGCAGTTCACAGGGGGCAAGGAATCAGCCCCAGCATTTT

j_call: TRBJ1-5
v_call: TRBV7-2
clone_size: .
d_call: .
cdr3_aa: CASSPTPDQPQHF
cdr3_nt: TGTGCCAGCAGCCCGACCCCCGATCAGCCCCAGCATTTT

j_call: TRBJ2-7
v_call: TRBV27
clone_size: .
d_call: .
cdr3_aa: CASSSGNAYEQYF
cdr3_nt: TGTGCCAGCAGTTCCGGAAACGCCTACGAGCAGTACTTC

j_call: TRBJ2-1
v_call: TRBV9
clone_size: .
d_call: TRBD2
cdr3_aa: CASSFRTSGPSYNEQFF
cdr3_nt: TGTGCCAGCAGTTTCCGGACTAGCGGTCCTTCCTACAATGAGCAGTTCTTC

j_call: TRBJ2-5
v_call: TRBV3-1/TRBV3-2
clone_size: .
d_call: TRBD2
cdr3_aa: CASSSGLAGVRETQYF
cdr3_nt: TGTGCCAGCAGCTCCGGACTAGCGGGAGTACGGGAGACCCAGTACTTC

j_call: TRBJ2-3
v_call: TRBV9
clone_size: .
d_call: .
cdr3_aa: CASSVVYAGGTDTQYF
cdr3_nt: TGTGCCAGCAGCGTAGTTTACGCGGGCGGCACAGATACGCAGTATTTT

j_call: TRBJ1-1
v_call: TRBV11-3
clone_size: .
d_call: .
cdr3_aa: CASSTNTEAFF
cdr3_nt: TGTGCCAGCAGCACCAACACTGAAGCTTTCTTT

j_call: TRBJ1-1
v_call: TRBV19
clone_size: .
d_call: .
cdr3_aa: CASSIYLNTEAFF
cdr3_nt: TGTGCCAGTAGTATATATCTGAACACTGAAGCTTTCTTT

j_call: TRBJ2-1
v_call: TRBV9
clone_size: .
d_call: TRBD2
cdr3_aa: CASSVGTSGRFYEGEQFF
cdr3_nt: TGTGCCAGCAGCGTAGGGACTAGCGGGAGATTTTATGAGGGCGAGCAGTTCTTC

j_call: TRBJ2-3
v_call: TRBV7-9
clone_size: .
d_call: TRBD2
cdr3_aa: CASSLGPLAGGLYTQYF
cdr3_nt: TGTGCCAGCAGCTTAGGCCCTTTAGCGGGAGGGCTGTATACGCAGTATTTT

j_call: TRBJ1-1
v_call: TRBV4-3
clone_size: .
d_call: .
cdr3_aa: CASSQLNQEVTEAFF
cdr3_nt: TGCGCCAGCAGCCAACTCAACCAGGAGGTCACTGAAGCTTTCTTT

j_call: TRBJ1-2
v_call: TRBV2
clone_size: .
d_call: TRBD1
cdr3_aa: CASSVGTGDNYGYTF
cdr3_nt: TGTGCCAGCAGTGTCGGAACAGGGGACAACTATGGCTACACCTTC

j_call: TRBJ2-3
v_call: TRBV7-3
clone_size: .
d_call: TRBD2
cdr3_aa: CASSLTASGRKYF
cdr3_nt: TGTGCCAGCAGCTTAACGGCTAGCGGGAGGAAATATTTT

j_call: TRBJ1-6
v_call: TRBV7-9
clone_size: .
d_call: TRBD1
cdr3_aa: CATSDRGPSSPLHF
cdr3_nt: TGTGCCACTTCAGACAGGGGGCCGTCCTCACCCCTCCACTTT

j_call: TRBJ2-3
v_call: TRBV6-6
clone_size: .
d_call: .
cdr3_aa: CASSQGEDTDTQYF
cdr3_nt: TGTGCCAGCAGCCAGGGAGAAGACACAGATACGCAGTATTTT

j_call: TRBJ2-1
v_call: TRBV5-6
clone_size: .
d_call: TRBD2
cdr3_aa: CASSLYQRGDEQFF
cdr3_nt: TGTGCCAGCAGCTTGTACCAGCGGGGGGATGAGCAGTTCTTC

j_call: TRBJ1-1
v_call: TRBV11-2
clone_size: .
d_call: .
cdr3_aa: CASSLSSTGNTEAFF
cdr3_nt: TGTGCCAGCAGCCTCTCATCGACAGGGAACACTGAAGCTTTCTTT